A selection of T cell receptor beta chains follows, all from one sample in a study of cytomegalovirus exposure and HLA in healthy donors. The data were produced by immunoSEQ multiplex PCR, yet TCRdb's version contains in-frame clones alone and is incomplete. The profile shows more than 130,000 clones, around 80% of them singletons. The sequencing input was PBMCs. Receptor source: a man aged 40-55 years in good health and CMV-seropositive. Each CDR3 is given with its conserved first and last residue. Each record gives: V gene, clone size, J gene, D gene, CDR3 DNA, CDR3 protein. The D gene is left open where the match is weak. A row's size may be missing; if present it is once, few, many or a size class.

V: TRBV30
size: -
J: TRBJ1-5
D: -
DNA: TGTGCCTGGAGTGTAGGGACATCTAGCAATCAGCCCCAGCATTTT
CDR3: CAWSVGTSSNQPQHF

V: TRBV19
size: -
J: TRBJ1-1
D: -
DNA: TGTGCCAGTAGTATAGACCTCTCCCCGGGACTCAAAAGGCAAGCTTTCTTT
CDR3: CASSIDLSPGLKRQAFF

V: TRBV7-8
size: few
J: TRBJ1-5
D: TRBD1
DNA: TGTGCCAGCAGCTCGACGCAGCGCGGACAGGGTTCCAATCAGCCCCAGCATTTT
CDR3: CASSSTQRGQGSNQPQHF

V: TRBV7-9
size: -
J: TRBJ1-5
D: TRBD1
DNA: TGTGCCAGCACAAAGACAGGGAGTGATCAGCCCCAGCATTTT
CDR3: CASTKTGSDQPQHF

V: TRBV5-1
size: -
J: TRBJ1-1
D: -
DNA: TGCGCCAGCAGCTTGGTAACAGGGTTAAACACTGAAGCTTTCTTT
CDR3: CASSLVTGLNTEAFF

V: TRBV21-1
size: -
J: TRBJ1-1
D: -
DNA: TGTGCCAGCAGCAAAGCCTGGAAAGGGGAGGCCGAAGCTTTCTTT
CDR3: CASSKAWKGEAEAFF

V: TRBV30
size: -
J: TRBJ2-1
D: -
DNA: TGTGCCTGGTGGGATTCAGGGGCTCGTTACAATGAGCAGTTCTTC
CDR3: CAWWDSGARYNEQFF

V: TRBV19
size: once
J: TRBJ2-1
D: TRBD2
DNA: TGTGCCAGTAGTTCTTTCGGACTAGCTAAGACGGTCAATGAGCAGTTCTTC
CDR3: CASSSFGLAKTVNEQFF

V: TRBV29-1
size: -
J: TRBJ1-6
D: -
DNA: TGCAGCGCTCTGACAGCTACCTATAATTCACCCCTCCACTTT
CDR3: CSALTATYNSPLHF

V: TRBV10-3
size: -
J: TRBJ1-5
D: TRBD1
DNA: TGTGCCATCAGCGGGACAGGGGGCCCTAGCAATCAGCCCCAGCATTTT
CDR3: CAISGTGGPSNQPQHF

V: TRBV7-9
size: -
J: TRBJ1-1
D: -
DNA: TGCGCCAGCAGCTTAAAATCTGCGGGGAACACTGAAGCTTTCTTT
CDR3: CASSLKSAGNTEAFF

V: TRBV28
size: -
J: TRBJ1-5
D: -
DNA: TGTGCCAGCAGTTTGTTCAGAGACTATCAGCCCCAGCATTTT
CDR3: CASSLFRDYQPQHF

V: TRBV7-2
size: -
J: TRBJ1-1
D: -
DNA: TGTGCCAGCAGCGCAGTCGTTGGGACAGAAGCTTTCTTT
CDR3: CASSAVVGTEAFF

V: TRBV15
size: -
J: TRBJ2-5
D: -
DNA: TGTGCCACCAGCAGAGGCAGCGACCAAGAGACCCAGTACTTC
CDR3: CATSRGSDQETQYF

V: TRBV5-1
size: -
J: TRBJ2-2
D: TRBD2
DNA: TGCGCCAGCAGCCTGACTAGCGCCTACACCGGGGAGCTGTTTTTT
CDR3: CASSLTSAYTGELFF

V: TRBV10-3
size: -
J: TRBJ1-2
D: -
DNA: TGTGCCATCAGTGAGATCACAGGGATCTATGGCTACACCTTC
CDR3: CAISEITGIYGYTF

V: TRBV19
size: -
J: TRBJ2-7
D: TRBD1
DNA: TGTGCCAGTAGTATGGACAGGAGGTACGAGCAGTACTTC
CDR3: CASSMDRRYEQYF

V: TRBV19
size: once
J: TRBJ1-1
D: TRBD1
DNA: TGTGCCAGTAGTATGACAGGGGGCACTGAAGCTTTCTTT
CDR3: CASSMTGGTEAFF

V: TRBV13
size: -
J: TRBJ2-3
D: -
DNA: TGTGCCAGCAGCTTTCCTGCCAGGGCCTGGGGTACGCAGTATTTT
CDR3: CASSFPARAWGTQYF

V: TRBV6-1
size: -
J: TRBJ2-4
D: TRBD2
DNA: TGTGCCAGCAGTGTCTTTACCGGGGGGGCCCAAAACATTCAGTACTTC
CDR3: CASSVFTGGAQNIQYF